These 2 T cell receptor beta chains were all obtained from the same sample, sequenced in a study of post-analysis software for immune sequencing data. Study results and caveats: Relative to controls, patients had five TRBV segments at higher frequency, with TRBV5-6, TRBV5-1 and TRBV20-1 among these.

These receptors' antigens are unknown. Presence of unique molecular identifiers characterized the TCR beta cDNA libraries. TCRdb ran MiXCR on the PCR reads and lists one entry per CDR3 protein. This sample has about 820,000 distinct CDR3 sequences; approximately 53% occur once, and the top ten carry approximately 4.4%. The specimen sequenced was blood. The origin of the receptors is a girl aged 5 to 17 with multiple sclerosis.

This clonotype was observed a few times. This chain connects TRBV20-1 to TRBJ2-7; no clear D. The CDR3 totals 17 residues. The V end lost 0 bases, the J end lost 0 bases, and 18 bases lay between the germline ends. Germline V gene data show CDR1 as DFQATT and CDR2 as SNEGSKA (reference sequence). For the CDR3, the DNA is TGCAGTGCTAGAGATCTCATGGCTTTGACGGGCTCCTACGAGCAGTACTTC. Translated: CSARDLMALTGSYEQYF.

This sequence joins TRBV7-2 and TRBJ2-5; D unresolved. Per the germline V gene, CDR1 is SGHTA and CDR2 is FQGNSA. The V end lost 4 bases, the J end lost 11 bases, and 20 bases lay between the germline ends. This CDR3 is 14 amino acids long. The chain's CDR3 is CASSSNPAFPQQYF. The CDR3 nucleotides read TGTGCCAGCAGCTCCAACCCCGCGTTTCCGCAGCAGTACTTC.